These 14 T cell receptor beta chains were all obtained from the same sample, sequenced in a study of CD8+ T cells in alopecia areata. It was from alopecia areata patients that lesional scalp punch biopsies and peripheral blood were collected. cDNA prepared by RNA extraction and subsequent reverse transcription served as the template for sequencing. Clones were sequenced by immunoSEQ multiplex PCR, and TCRdb holds only the in-frame ones, with some missing. The sample contains more than 11,000 clones, 58% of which appear only once. The input for sequencing was skin, taken at week 0. These receptor sequences come from a human donor with alopecia areata.

The chain couples TRBV7-2 to TRBJ2-1; D remains ambiguous. The V and J ends lost 2 bases and 3 bases respectively, with 11 bases between them. Germline assignment: CDR1 SGHTA and CDR2 FQGNSA. CDR3 length equals 15 residues. The CDR3 spells CASSLQLSNYNEQFF. CDR3 bases: TGTGCCAGCAGCTTACAGTTATCCAACTACAATGAGCAGTTCTTC.

This clone is deemed medium-sized (0.01 to 0.1%). V is TRBV25-1 and J is TRBJ1-2; D might be TRBD1 (5 bases). CDR3 size: 15 residues. V lost 3 bases and J 3 bases, leaving 14 bases between the germline ends. The germline gives CDR1 MGHDK, CDR2 SYGVNS. Written as DNA, the CDR3 is TGTGCCAGCAGTGACAATGTGGGGCTTCACTATGGCTACACCTTC. It translates to CASSDNVGLHYGYTF.

The gene calls are TRBV13 and TRBJ2-3; TRBD1 or TRBD2 may be the D gene (6 bases each). The V gene's germline CDR1 is PRHDT and CDR2 FYEKMQ (reference sequence). Deletions cut 5 bases from V and 1 base from J, with 13 bases between. The CDR3 has 15 amino acids. This CDR3 reads CASSNPRGGTDTQYF. In nucleotides, the CDR3 is TGTGCCAGCAGCAACCCTAGGGGGGGCACAGATACGCAGTATTTT.

Only one count was recorded for this clone. Other nucleotide sequences from this sample produce the same CDR3. V usage is TRBV10-3 and J usage is TRBJ2-7; 8 bases are shared with TRBD1. V lost 4 bases, J lost 3 bases, and 11 bases stayed unmatched. The CDR3 length is 16 residues. Germline values: CDR1 ENHRY, CDR2 SYGVKD. This CDR3 is CAISGTGQGEDYEQYF. DNA for the CDR3: TGTGCCATCAGTGGCACCGGACAGGGTGAGGACTACGAGCAGTACTTC.

This chain joins TRBV19 and TRBJ2-7; TRBD1 matches 7 bases. From germline, CDR1 is LNHDA and CDR2 SQIVND (reference sequence). J gave up 3 bases and V 6 bases, and 11 bases lay outside the gene matches. The CDR3 contains 15 residues. The DNA for the CDR3 is TGTGCCAGTAGACTTACCGGGACAGATAGCTACGAGCAGTACTTC. Its protein product is CASRLTGTDSYEQYF.

J is TRBJ2-5 and V is TRBV5-4; 7 nucleotides line up with TRBD1. V lost 4 bases, J lost 5 bases, and 8 bases stayed unmatched. Germline V CDR1 and CDR2: SGHNT, YYREEE (reference sequence). The CDR3 runs to 14 residues. The CDR3 is CASSQGTGEETQYF. In DNA form, the CDR3 reads TGTGCCAGCAGCCAAGGAACAGGGGAGGAGACCCAGTACTTC.

This clone rates as medium-sized. The chain joins TRBV6-5 to TRBJ2-1; TRBD1 matches 8 bases. V shed 0 bases, J shed 9 bases, and the junction held 4 bases outside the gene matches. Germline V gives CDR1 MNHEY, CDR2 SVGAGI. This CDR3 has 14 amino acids. The CDR3 protein is CASSYSTGVVEQFF. The CDR3 nucleotides are TGTGCCAGCAGTTACTCGACAGGGGTAGTTGAGCAGTTCTTC.

This clone was observed a few times. V and J are TRBV28 and TRBJ2-7, with D possibly TRBD2 on 5 matching bases. CDR1 is MDHEN and CDR2 is SYDVKM in the germline V gene. CDR3 size: 15 residues. V was clipped by 7 bases and J by 7 bases, with 23 bases between them. CDR3: CASTPLLEVGMEQYF. CDR3 bases: TGTGCCAGCACCCCACTACTAGAAGTGGGAATGGAGCAGTACTTC.

This chain uses TRBV4-1 with TRBJ2-7; D not certain. This CDR3 comprises 14 residues. Germline CDR1 is MGHRA and CDR2 is YSYEKL. V gave up 4 bases and J gave up 1 base, with 11 bases separating them. CDR3: CASSLRGTSYEQYF. The CDR3 DNA is TGCGCCAGCAGCCTCCGTGGCACTTCCTACGAGCAGTACTTC.

The chain couples TRBV9 to TRBJ1-1; D gene unclear. Per the germline V gene, CDR1 is SGDLS and CDR2 is YYNGEE. The CDR3 is made up of 13 amino acids. V lost 4 bases and J lost 4, with 11 bases in between. CDR3 protein: CASSNRALTEAFF. The CDR3 DNA follows: TGTGCCAGCAGCAATAGGGCCCTCACTGAAGCTTTCTTT.

The chain couples TRBV7-6 to TRBJ2-7, with unresolved D. The CDR3 loop spans 14 amino acids. Germline V gene lookup returns CDR1 SGHVS and CDR2 FNYEAQ. Trimming left V 2 bases short and J 3 bases short, with 11 bases between. The CDR3 region is CASSLRGSFYEQYF. The DNA for the CDR3 is TGTGCCAGCAGCTTACGTGGCAGCTTCTACGAGCAGTACTTC. The full variable domain, in which reference TRBV7-6 and TRBJ2-7 provide the parts outside the CDR3, is GAGVSQSPRYKVTKRGQDVALRCDPISGHVSLYWYRQALGQGPEFLTYFNYEAQQDKSGLPNDRFSAERPEGSISTLTIQRTEQRDSAMYRCASSLRGSFYEQYFGPGTRLTVT.

V and J are TRBV5-8 and TRBJ1-2; 9 bases map to TRBD1. This CDR3 region has 15 residues. V lost 4 bases to trimming and J lost 5 bases; unmatched junction nucleotides: 9. CDR1 is SGHTS and CDR2 is YDEGEE in the germline V gene. DNA of the CDR3: TGTGCCAGCAGCCTAGGGACAGGGCAGCCATATGGCTACACCTTC. This encodes CASSLGTGQPYGYTF.

By proportion, this clone is large (0.1 to 1%). V usage is TRBV11-3 and J usage is TRBJ2-7; D may be TRBD2 (6 bases). CDR3 length: 14 amino acids. V was pared by 3 bases and J by 8 bases, with 17 bases between. Germline CDR1 and CDR2: SGHNT and YENEEA. CDR3 sequence reads: CASSFRGDTQQQYF. For the CDR3, the DNA is TGTGCCAGCAGCTTTCGCGGGGATACCCAACAGCAGTACTTC.

CDR3 sequence reads: CASKLGEDSLRPQHF. DNA of the CDR3: TGTGCCAGTAAGTTAGGAGAAGACAGCCTAAGGCCCCAGCATTTT. The genes are TRBV19 and TRBJ1-5, with a weak D call TRBD1 (5 bases). The CDR3 is made up of 15 amino acids. Germline CDR1 reads LNHDA; CDR2 reads SQIVND (reference sequence). V lost 7 bases and J 9 bases, leaving 22 bases between the germline ends.